This is a list of T cell receptor beta chains from one sample in a study of spatial heterogeneity in lung cancer. A single record per CDR3 protein comes from TCRdb applying MiXCR to the 5' RACE reads. Of more than 20,000 distinct CDR3 sequences listed, 3.5% to 5% are singletons. The starting material was PBMCs, obtained at surgery. The receptors stem from a male donor with early-stage non-small cell lung cancer. Both conserved end residues are part of each CDR3. Each record gives: clone size, D gene, V gene, CDR3 length, J gene, CDR3 DNA, CDR3 protein. A D gene is named only where the DNA matches it firmly. Only some rows state a clone size, as once, few, many or a class for expanded clones.

many	-	TRBV7-3	13	TRBJ2-2	TGTGCCAGCAGCTCCCAAGTAGGCGGGGAGCTGTTTTTT	CASSSQVGGELFF
many	TRBD2	TRBV7-2	16	TRBJ2-5	TGTGCCAGCAGCTTAGCCGGAGCTAGCGGGAGAGAGACCCAGTACTTC	CASSLAGASGRETQYF
-	-	TRBV11-2	15	TRBJ1-1	TGTGCCAGCAGCTTAGAGGGGAACATGAACACTGAAGCTTTCTTT	CASSLEGNMNTEAFF
many	TRBD2	TRBV23-1	17	TRBJ2-4	TGCGCCAGCAGTCCCCCGGGAGGGGCGAGGGCCAAAAACATTCAGTACTTC	CASSPPGGARAKNIQYF
-	-	TRBV7-8	13	TRBJ2-7	TGTGCCAGCAGCTCGACTTCAACCTACGAGCAGTACTTC	CASSSTSTYEQYF
many	-	TRBV3-1	12	TRBJ1-1	TGTGCCAGCAGCCAAGAGACCCAAGGAGCTTTCTTT	CASSQETQGAFF
many	TRBD1	TRBV7-2	15	TRBJ1-2	TGTGCCAGCAGCTTAAAGTGGGACAGGGCCTATGGCTACACCTTC	CASSLKWDRAYGYTF
many	-	TRBV20-1	13	TRBJ1-1	TGCAGTGCTCGGGTCGTTGGGGATATTGAAGCTTTCTTT	CSARVVGDIEAFF
few	TRBD1	TRBV5-5	15	TRBJ1-1	TGTGCCAGCAGCTTGCTGGGACAGGGGGACACTGAAGCTTTCTTT	CASSLLGQGDTEAFF
many	-	TRBV7-3	15	TRBJ2-5	TGTGCCAGCAGCCCAACCGGGGCTTTGAGGGAGACCCAGTACTTC	CASSPTGALRETQYF
-	-	TRBV7-9	14	TRBJ2-7	TGTGCCAGCAGCTTAAGCAGGACCTCCTACGAGCAGTACTTC	CASSLSRTSYEQYF
many	-	TRBV3-1	12	TRBJ2-7	TGTGCCAGCAGCCAGGTCATCCACGAGCAGTACTTC	CASSQVIHEQYF
many	TRBD2	TRBV7-6	15	TRBJ2-5	TGTGCCAGCAGCCTAGGGACTAGCGGGCAAGAGACCCAGTACTTC	CASSLGTSGQETQYF
many	TRBD1	TRBV28	12	TRBJ1-4	TGTGCCAGCACAGGGGGCGGTGAAAAACTGTTTTTT	CASTGGGEKLFF
medium-sized	-	TRBV7-9	14	TRBJ1-4	TGTGCCAGCAACCCACAGGGTCTTAATGAAAAACTGTTTTTT	CASNPQGLNEKLFF
many	TRBD1	TRBV4-1	15	TRBJ2-7	TGCGCCAGCAGCTACGCCGGGACAGGGTTCGACGAGCAGTACTTC	CASSYAGTGFDEQYF
many	-	TRBV4-2	16	TRBJ1-2	TGTGCCAGCAGCCAAGAAGGGGTAGGGACTCTTTATGGCTACACCTTC	CASSQEGVGTLYGYTF
many	TRBD1	TRBV20-1	14	TRBJ2-5	TGCAGTGCTCCCAAAGGGACAGCCCAAGAGACCCAGTACTTC	CSAPKGTAQETQYF
many	-	TRBV2	13	TRBJ2-5	TGTGCCAGCCTCGGGTTAGGCGGAGGGACCCAGTACTTC	CASLGLGGGTQYF
many	-	TRBV7-3	14	TRBJ1-1	TGTGCCAGCAGCTCCCAGGGAAGTTCCACTGAAGCTTTCTTT	CASSSQGSSTEAFF
many	TRBD2	TRBV15	16	TRBJ2-5	TGTGCCACCAGCAGAGATGGAGCGGGAGTGAGAGAGACCCAGTACTTC	CATSRDGAGVRETQYF
many	TRBD1	TRBV12-3/TRBV12-4	12	TRBJ1-6	TGTGCCAGCAGGGGACAGCGTTCACCCCTCCACTTT	CASRGQRSPLHF
medium-sized	-	TRBV27	14	TRBJ1-2	TGTGCCAGCAGTTTATTTGGGCCCCGCTATGGCTACACCTTC	CASSLFGPRYGYTF
-	TRBD2	TRBV7-9	16	TRBJ2-2	TGTGCCAGCAGCTTCGTCCCGGGACTAGCCCCCGGGGAGCTGTTTTTT	CASSFVPGLAPGELFF
many	-	TRBV4-1	21	TRBJ2-3	TGCGCCAGCAGCCAAGATAAGAGGCCCTCGACTCAGCAACCCCACGAAGATACGCAGTATTTT	CASSQDKRPSTQQPHEDTQYF
many	-	TRBV28	16	TRBJ2-5	TGTGCCAGCAGTTTAGAGGTCCAGGGATGGGAAGAGACCCAGTACTTC	CASSLEVQGWEETQYF
many	-	TRBV6-2/TRBV6-3	12	TRBJ1-5	TGTGCCAGCAGTTACAACGGCCAGCCCCAGCATTTT	CASSYNGQPQHF